This T cell receptor (beta chain) appears in the sequencing data of a study of blood T cells in healthy people across ages. Overall study: Researchers report that template switching captured about one barcoded beta molecule per two T cells. Overall study results and limits: Any conclusive comparison of naive versus antigen-experienced cells was prevented by using unsorted PBMCs. Older age coincided with a roughly linear decline in TCR beta diversity per million T cells.

A sample-barcoded 5' primer and a J-beta primer mix were used in a second PCR of roughly 6 to 12 cycles. Each CDR3 protein is one row after TCRdb ran MiXCR on the 5' RACE reads. This sample carries 550,000 to 800,000 distinct CDR3 sequences, approximately 31% of them seen once, and the ten largest clones take less than 20%. This clonotype has more than one count but fewer than ten. The target antigen is unknown. With each sample, at least 6 micrograms of total RNA were extracted. The CDR3 consists of 15 residues. Per germline, CDR1 SGHRS and CDR2 YFSETQ. The V and J ends lost 0 bases and 0 bases respectively, with 10 bases between them.

This sequence joins TRBV5-1 and TRBJ2-7; the D gene is possibly TRBD1 (5 bases). The receptor comes from a woman over 75 in good health. The material sequenced was blood. CDR3 loop: CASSLDGASSYEQYF. CDR3 nucleotides: TGCGCCAGCAGCTTGGATGGGGCAAGCTCCTACGAGCAGTACTTC.